A single sample is the source of the 12 T cell receptor beta chains below, sequenced in a study of blood T cell repertoires in COVID-19. Repertoires were generated with immunoSEQ multiplex PCR, while TCRdb's copy carries only in-frame clones and drops some. Among approximately 290,000 clones listed, approximately 90% were seen once. The source material was peripheral blood. These receptors came from a woman between 55 and 75 years old with acute or convalescent COVID-19.

The chain carries TRBV14 and TRBJ2-1, with 7 nucleotides matching TRBD2. The junction had 3 bases not matched to a gene; V was cut back by 1 base and J by 9 bases. The CDR3 is 13 amino acids. CDR1 and CDR2 from the germline V gene are SGHDN and FVKESK. The CDR3 protein is CASSQAGGSEQFF. The CDR3 DNA reads as TGTGCCAGCAGCCAAGCGGGAGGCAGTGAGCAGTTCTTC.

This chain links TRBV5-1 with TRBJ2-5; 9 nucleotides align to TRBD2. CDR1 is SGHRS, CDR2 YFSETQ, per germline. The V segment lost 4 bases and the J segment 5 bases; nucleotides outside the gene matches: 12. The CDR3 length is 16 residues. The CDR3 spells CASSQGNSGGGETQYF. The CDR3 coding sequence is TGCGCCAGCAGCCAAGGGAATAGCGGGGGTGGGGAGACCCAGTACTTC.

This chain joins TRBV15 and TRBJ1-2, with D perhaps TRBD1 (5 bases). Germline V gene sequence: CDR1 LNHNV, CDR2 YYDKDF (reference sequence). Trimming pared 0 bases from V and 6 bases from J, leaving 20 bases between. This CDR3 contains 17 residues. CDR3 nucleotides: TGTGCCACCAGCAGAGATGGGACGGACCCAGGACTAGATGGCTACACCTTC. Amino acids: CATSRDGTDPGLDGYTF.

The chain joins TRBV4-2 to TRBJ2-3; 7 bases map to TRBD2. The ends lost 2 bases at V and 2 bases at J; junction bases unmatched: 4. CDR1 and CDR2 from the germline V gene are LGHNA and YNFKEQ. The CDR3 loop spans 15 amino acids. CDR3 nucleotides: TGTGCCAGCAGCCAATTAAGCGGGGCCACAGATACGCAGTATTTT. This codes for CASSQLSGATDTQYF.

The chain links TRBV3-1 (or the pseudogene TRBV3-2) to TRBJ2-2; D is unresolved. Germline-derived CDR1 and CDR2 are LGHDT and YNNKEL (reference sequence). V shed 4 bases and J shed 0 bases, with 15 bases lying between them. This CDR3 has 17 residues. Here the CDR3 DNA reads TGTGCCAGCAGCCTAAAGACATTATCCGCGAACACCGGGGAGCTGTTTTTT. As protein: CASSLKTLSANTGELFF.

The chain couples TRBV6-2 or TRBV6-3 to TRBJ2-7, with 10 bases fitting TRBD2. The CDR3 totals 16 residues. CDR1 and CDR2 (germline): MNHEY, SVGEGT. V lost 5 bases, J lost 2 bases, and 9 bases stayed unmatched. The CDR3 coding sequence is TGTGCCAGCAGTAGAATCGGACTAGCGGTTACCTACGAGCAGTACTTC. This codes for CASSRIGLAVTYEQYF.

This CDR3 reads CASSFDSAYEQYF. DNA for the CDR3: TGTGCCAGCAGTTTTGACAGTGCCTACGAGCAGTACTTC. The rearrangement joins TRBV27 to TRBJ2-7, with a possible D match to TRBD1 (5 bases). The CDR3 loop spans 13 amino acids. With 3 bases removed from V and 2 bases from J, the gap between germline ends came to 8 bases. Germline V CDR1 and CDR2: MNHEY, SMNVEV (reference sequence).

The CDR3 here is CASSLSSGLAEAFF. Written as DNA, the CDR3 is TGTGCCAGCAGTTTATCTTCGGGGCTAGCGGAAGCTTTCTTT. The gene calls are TRBV28 and TRBJ1-1, with TRBD1 as a possible D gene (5 bases). Germline V gene lookup returns CDR1 MDHEN and CDR2 SYDVKM. This CDR3 comprises 14 residues. Trimming took 1 base from V and 8 from J, leaving 14 bases between them.

The rearrangement joins TRBV6-4 to TRBJ2-1; D is unclear. V gave up 6 bases and J gave up 10 bases, with 10 bases separating them. This CDR3 has 11 amino acids. Germline values: CDR1 MRHNA, CDR2 SNTAGT. Written as DNA, the CDR3 is TGTGCCAGCAGAGTCCCCCAGGAGCAGTTCTTC. It yields the protein CASRVPQEQFF.

The V and J genes are TRBV12-3 or TRBV12-4 and TRBJ2-2; D is ambiguous. CDR3 length: 12 residues. The V end was cut by 6 bases, the J end by 9 bases, with 11 bases between. The CDR3 reads CASRLHGRELFF. The DNA of the CDR3 is TGTGCCAGCAGACTCCACGGTCGGGAGCTGTTTTTT.

The gene calls are TRBV24-1 and TRBJ1-5; 10 bases line up with TRBD1. Trimming cost V 5 bases and J 2 bases; bases outside gene matches: 14. The CDR3 contains 19 residues. CDR1 is KGHDR, CDR2 SFDVKD, per germline. The CDR3 loop reads CATSVICRPGTGGNQPQHF. The DNA of the CDR3 is TGTGCCACCAGTGTGATTTGCCGCCCCGGGACAGGGGGCAATCAGCCCCAGCATTTT.

The rearrangement joins TRBV29-1 to TRBJ2-5; possibly TRBD1 for D (5 bases). The CDR3 consists of 12 residues. Germline CDR1 SQVTM, CDR2 ANQGSEA. The V and J ends lost 5 bases and 2 bases respectively, with 9 bases between them. The CDR3 DNA sequence: TGCAGCGTTAACAGGCAACAAGAGACCCAGTACTTC. This gives the protein CSVNRQQETQYF.